This T cell receptor beta chain was observed in a study of blood T cells in healthy people across ages. Germline CDR1 and CDR2: SGHVS and FNYEAQ. Trimming removed 2 bases from V and 5 bases from J, with 13 bases in between. The CDR3 sequence is 16 residues long. A sample-barcoded 5' primer and a J-beta primer mix were used in a second PCR of roughly 7 to 11 cycles. TCRdb re-called the 5' RACE reads with MiXCR, one entry per CDR3 protein. The sample lists 850,000 to 1,300,000 distinct CDR3 sequences, more than 35% occurring once. The receptor's source is a woman aged 55-70 years in good health. This chain uses TRBV7-6 with TRBJ1-6, with a possible D match to TRBD1 (6 bases). The sample was blood. Written as DNA, the CDR3 is TGTGCCAGCAGCTTACAGGCTGGACAGAATAATTCACCCCTCCACTTT. Translated, it gives CASSLQAGQNNSPLHF.